This T cell receptor (beta chain) was recorded in a study of cytomegalovirus exposure and HLA in healthy donors. The data were produced by immunoSEQ multiplex PCR, yet TCRdb's version contains in-frame clones alone and is incomplete. Of some 140,000 clones in the sample, approximately 85% were seen once. Germline V gene data show CDR1 as SGHTA and CDR2 as FQGNSA. V dropped 2 bases and J dropped 8 bases, with 9 bases sitting between them. The CDR3 consists of 12 residues. This clone was observed once. The specimen sequenced was PBMCs. The rearrangement joins TRBV7-2 to TRBJ1-2; no clear D gene. The receptor was derived from a young woman in good health and CMV-seronegative. CDR3 sequence reads: CASSLSTAGYTF. The CDR3 nucleotides are TGTGCCAGCAGCTTAAGTACAGCCGGCTACACCTTC.